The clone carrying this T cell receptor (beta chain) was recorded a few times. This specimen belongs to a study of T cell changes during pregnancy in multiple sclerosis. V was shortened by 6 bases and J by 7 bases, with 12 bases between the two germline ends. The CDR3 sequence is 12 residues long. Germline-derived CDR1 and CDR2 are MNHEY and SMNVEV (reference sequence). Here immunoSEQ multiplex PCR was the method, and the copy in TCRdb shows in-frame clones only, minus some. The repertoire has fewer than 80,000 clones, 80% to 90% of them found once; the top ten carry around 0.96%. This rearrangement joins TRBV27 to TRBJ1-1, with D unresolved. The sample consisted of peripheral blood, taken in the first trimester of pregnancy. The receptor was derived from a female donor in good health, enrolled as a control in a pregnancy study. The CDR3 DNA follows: TGTGCCAGCAGCTTTGGCGGGAGTGAAGCTTTCTTT. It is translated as CASSFGGSEAFF.